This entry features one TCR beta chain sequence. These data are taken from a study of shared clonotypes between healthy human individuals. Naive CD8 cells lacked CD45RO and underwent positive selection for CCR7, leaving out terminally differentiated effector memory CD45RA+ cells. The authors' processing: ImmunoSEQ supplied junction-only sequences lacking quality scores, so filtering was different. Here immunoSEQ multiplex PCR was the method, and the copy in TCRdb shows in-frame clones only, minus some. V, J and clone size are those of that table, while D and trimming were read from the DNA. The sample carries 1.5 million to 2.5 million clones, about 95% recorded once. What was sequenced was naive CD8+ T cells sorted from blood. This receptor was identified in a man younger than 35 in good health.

CDR3 nucleotide sequence: TGTGCCAGCAGCTATAACGTTCTCGGTGGAGTCACAGATACGCAGTATTTT. This gives the protein CASSYNVLGGVTDTQYF. The chain joins TRBV7-9 to TRBJ2-3; D gene ambiguous. The V gene lost 4 bases and the J gene lost 2 bases, with 19 bases spanning the gap. CDR3 length: 17 amino acids. CDR1 and CDR2 from the germline V gene are SEHNR and FQNEAQ (reference sequence).